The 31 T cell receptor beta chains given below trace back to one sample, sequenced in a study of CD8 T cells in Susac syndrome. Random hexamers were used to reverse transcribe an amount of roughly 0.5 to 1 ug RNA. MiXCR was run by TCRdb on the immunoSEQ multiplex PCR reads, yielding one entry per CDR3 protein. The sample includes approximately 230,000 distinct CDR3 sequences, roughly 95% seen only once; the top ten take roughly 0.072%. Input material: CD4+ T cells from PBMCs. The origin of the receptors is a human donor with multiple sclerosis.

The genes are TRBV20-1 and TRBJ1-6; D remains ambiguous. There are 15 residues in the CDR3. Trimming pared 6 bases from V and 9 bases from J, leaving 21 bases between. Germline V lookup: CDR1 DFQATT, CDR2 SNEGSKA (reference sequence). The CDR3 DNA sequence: TGCAGTGCCTCACGTGGCGCCGTAGCGGGTTCACCCCTCCACTTT. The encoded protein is CSASRGAVAGSPLHF.

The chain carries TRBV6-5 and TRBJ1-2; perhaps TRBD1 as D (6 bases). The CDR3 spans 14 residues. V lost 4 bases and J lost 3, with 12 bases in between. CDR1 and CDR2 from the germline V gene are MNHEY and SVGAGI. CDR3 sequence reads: CASSWGGADYGYTF. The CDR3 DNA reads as TGTGCCAGCAGTTGGGGGGGGGCTGACTATGGCTACACCTTC.

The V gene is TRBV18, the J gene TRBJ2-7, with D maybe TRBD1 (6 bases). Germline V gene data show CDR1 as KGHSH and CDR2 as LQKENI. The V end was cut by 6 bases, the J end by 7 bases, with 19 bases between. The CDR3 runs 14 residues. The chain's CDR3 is CASSPDQPRGEQYV. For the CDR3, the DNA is TGTGCCAGCTCGCCCGACCAACCCAGGGGAGAGCAGTACGTC.

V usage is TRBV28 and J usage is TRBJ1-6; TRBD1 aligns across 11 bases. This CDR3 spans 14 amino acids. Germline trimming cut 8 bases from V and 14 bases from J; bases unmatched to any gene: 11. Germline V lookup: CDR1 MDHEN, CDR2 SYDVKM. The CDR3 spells CASGGQGGIWALHF. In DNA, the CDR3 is TGTGCCAGCGGGGGACAGGGGGGGATTTGGGCCCTCCACTTT.

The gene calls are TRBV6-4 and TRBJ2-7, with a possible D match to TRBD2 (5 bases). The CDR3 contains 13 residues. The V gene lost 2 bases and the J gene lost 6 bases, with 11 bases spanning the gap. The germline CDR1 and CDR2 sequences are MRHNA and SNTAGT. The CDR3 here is CASSDGWAGEQYV. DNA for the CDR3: TGTGCCAGCAGTGACGGGTGGGCGGGCGAGCAGTACGTC.

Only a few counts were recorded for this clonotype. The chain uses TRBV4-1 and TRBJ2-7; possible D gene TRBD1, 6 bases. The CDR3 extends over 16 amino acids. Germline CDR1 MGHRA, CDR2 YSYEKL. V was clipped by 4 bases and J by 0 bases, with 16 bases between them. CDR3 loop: CASSPAKDRLSYEQYF. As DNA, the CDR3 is TGCGCCAGCAGCCCGGCAAAGGACAGACTCTCCTACGAGCAGTACTTC.

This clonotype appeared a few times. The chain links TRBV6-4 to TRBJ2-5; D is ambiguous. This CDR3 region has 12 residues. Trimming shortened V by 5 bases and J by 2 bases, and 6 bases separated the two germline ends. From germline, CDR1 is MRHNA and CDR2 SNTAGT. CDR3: CASSRQQETQYF. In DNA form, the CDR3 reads TGTGCCAGCAGTCGTCAACAAGAGACCCAGTACTTC.

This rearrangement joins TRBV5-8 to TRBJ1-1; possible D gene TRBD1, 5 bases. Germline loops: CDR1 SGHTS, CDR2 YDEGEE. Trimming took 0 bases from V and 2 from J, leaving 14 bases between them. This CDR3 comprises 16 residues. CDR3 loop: CASSLARGTGNTEAFF. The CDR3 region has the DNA TGTGCCAGCAGCTTGGCTCGGGGGACCGGAAACACTGAAGCTTTCTTT.

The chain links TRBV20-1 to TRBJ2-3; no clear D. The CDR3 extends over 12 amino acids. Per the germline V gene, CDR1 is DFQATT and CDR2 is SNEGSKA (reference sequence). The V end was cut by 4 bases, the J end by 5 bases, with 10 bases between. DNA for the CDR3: TGCAGTGCTAAACCGGCAATAGATACGCAGTATTTT. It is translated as CSAKPAIDTQYF.

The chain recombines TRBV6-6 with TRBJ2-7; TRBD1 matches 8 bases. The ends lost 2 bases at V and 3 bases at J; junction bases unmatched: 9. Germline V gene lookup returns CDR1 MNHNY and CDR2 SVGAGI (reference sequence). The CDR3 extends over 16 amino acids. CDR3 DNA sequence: TGTGCCAGCAGTTACGACGGGACAGGAGTTCGCTACGAGCAGTACGTC. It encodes CASSYDGTGVRYEQYV.

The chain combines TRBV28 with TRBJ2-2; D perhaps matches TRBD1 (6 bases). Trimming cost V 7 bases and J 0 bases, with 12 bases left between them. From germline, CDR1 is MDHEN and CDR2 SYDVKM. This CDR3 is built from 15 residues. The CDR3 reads CASKPRGANTGELFF. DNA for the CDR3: TGTGCCAGCAAACCCAGGGGCGCGAACACCGGGGAGCTGTTTTTT.

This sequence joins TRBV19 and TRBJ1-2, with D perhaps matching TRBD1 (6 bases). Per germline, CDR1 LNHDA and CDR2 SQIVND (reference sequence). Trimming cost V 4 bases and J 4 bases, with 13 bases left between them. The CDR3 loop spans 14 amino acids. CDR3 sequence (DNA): TGTGCCAGTAGTAACCCAGGACAGCTCTATGGCTACACCTTC. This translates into CASSNPGQLYGYTF.

The CDR3 DNA is TGTGCCAGCAGTCGACCGGGACTACCAAGGGAGACCCAGTACTTC. It codes for CASSRPGLPRETQYF. The chain combines TRBV11-2 with TRBJ2-5; 7 bases align to TRBD2. This CDR3 has 15 amino acids. Germline V CDR1 and CDR2: SGHAT, FQNNGV. V dropped 6 bases and J dropped 5; count of bases not matched to a gene: 12.

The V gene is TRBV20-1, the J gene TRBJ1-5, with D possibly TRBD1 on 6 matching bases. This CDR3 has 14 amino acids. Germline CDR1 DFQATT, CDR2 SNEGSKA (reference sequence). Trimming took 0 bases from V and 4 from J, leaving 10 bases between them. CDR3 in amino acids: CSARDPRGNQPQHF. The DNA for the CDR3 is TGCAGTGCTAGAGATCCCAGGGGTAATCAGCCCCAGCATTTT.

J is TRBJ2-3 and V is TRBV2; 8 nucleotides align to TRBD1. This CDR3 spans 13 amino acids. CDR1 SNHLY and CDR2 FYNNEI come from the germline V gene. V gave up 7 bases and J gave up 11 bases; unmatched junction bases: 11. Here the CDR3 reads CASNPGRDRGQYF. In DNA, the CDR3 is TGTGCCAGCAATCCCGGTAGAGACAGGGGGCAGTATTTT. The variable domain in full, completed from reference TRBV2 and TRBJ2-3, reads EPEVTQTPSHQVTQMGQEVILRCVPISNHLYFYWYRQILGQKVEFLVSFYNNEISEKSEIFDDQFSVERPDGSNFTLKIRSTKLEDSAMYFCASNPGRDRGQYFGPGTRLTVL.

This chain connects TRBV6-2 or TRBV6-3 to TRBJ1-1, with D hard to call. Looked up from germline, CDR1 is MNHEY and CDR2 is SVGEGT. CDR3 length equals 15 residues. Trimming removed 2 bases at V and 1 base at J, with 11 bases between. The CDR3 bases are TGTGCCAGCAGTTACCACGATCCAGGGAACACTGAAGCTTTCTTT. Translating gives CASSYHDPGNTEAFF.

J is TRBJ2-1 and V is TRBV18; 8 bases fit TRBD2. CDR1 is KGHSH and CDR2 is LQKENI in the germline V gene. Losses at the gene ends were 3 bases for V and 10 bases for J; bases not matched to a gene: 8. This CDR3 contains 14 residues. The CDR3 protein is CASSPGLEASEQFF. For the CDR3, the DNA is TGTGCCAGCTCACCGGGACTAGAGGCAAGCGAGCAGTTCTTC.

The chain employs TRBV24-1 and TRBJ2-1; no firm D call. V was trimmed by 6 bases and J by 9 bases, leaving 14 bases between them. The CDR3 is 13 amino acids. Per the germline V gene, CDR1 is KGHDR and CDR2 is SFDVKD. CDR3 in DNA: TGTGCCACCAGTATTACTCCTTCGCGTGAGCAGTTCTTC. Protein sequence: CATSITPSREQFF.

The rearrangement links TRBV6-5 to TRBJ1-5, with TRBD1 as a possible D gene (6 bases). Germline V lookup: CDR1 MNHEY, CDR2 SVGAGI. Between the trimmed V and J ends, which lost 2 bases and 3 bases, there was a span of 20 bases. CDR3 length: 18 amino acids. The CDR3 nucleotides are TGTGCCAGCAGTTACCTAGCACAGGGAGGTTCAGCCAATCAGCCCCAGCATTTT. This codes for CASSYLAQGGSANQPQHF.

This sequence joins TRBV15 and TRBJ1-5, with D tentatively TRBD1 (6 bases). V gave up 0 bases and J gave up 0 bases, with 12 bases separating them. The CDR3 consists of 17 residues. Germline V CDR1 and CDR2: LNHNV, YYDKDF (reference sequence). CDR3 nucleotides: TGTGCCACCAGCAGAGATCGGGGGGCAGATAGCAATCAGCCCCAGCATTTT. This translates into CATSRDRGADSNQPQHF.

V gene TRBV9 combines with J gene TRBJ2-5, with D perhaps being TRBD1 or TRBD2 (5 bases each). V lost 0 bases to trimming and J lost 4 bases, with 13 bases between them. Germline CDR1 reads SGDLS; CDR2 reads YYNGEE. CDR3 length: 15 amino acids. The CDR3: CASSVALGVRETQYF. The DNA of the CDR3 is TGTGCCAGCAGCGTAGCGTTGGGGGTGCGAGAGACCCAGTACTTC.

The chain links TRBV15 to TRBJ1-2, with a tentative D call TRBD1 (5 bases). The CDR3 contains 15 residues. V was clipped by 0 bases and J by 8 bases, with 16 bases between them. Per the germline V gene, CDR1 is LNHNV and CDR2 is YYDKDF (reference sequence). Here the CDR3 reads CATSRDRGGIWGYTF. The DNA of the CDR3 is TGTGCCACCAGCAGAGATAGGGGAGGGATCTGGGGCTACACCTTC.

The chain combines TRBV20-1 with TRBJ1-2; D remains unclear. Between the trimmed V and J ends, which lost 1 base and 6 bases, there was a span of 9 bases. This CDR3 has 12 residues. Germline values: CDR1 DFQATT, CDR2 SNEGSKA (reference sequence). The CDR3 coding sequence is TGCAGTGCTAGAGGATTTGTGGATGGCTACACCTTC. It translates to CSARGFVDGYTF.

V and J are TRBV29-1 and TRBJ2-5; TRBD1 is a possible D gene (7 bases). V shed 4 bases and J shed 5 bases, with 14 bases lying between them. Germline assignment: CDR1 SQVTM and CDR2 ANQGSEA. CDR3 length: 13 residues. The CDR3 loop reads CSVVGGTVETQYF. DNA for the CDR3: TGCAGCGTTGTTGGGGGGACAGTCGAGACCCAGTACTTC.

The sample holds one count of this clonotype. Here the CDR3 reads CASEASGDFTDTQYF. Written as DNA, the CDR3 is TGCGCCAGCGAGGCTAGCGGGGACTTCACAGATACGCAGTATTTT. The chain couples TRBV5-1 to TRBJ2-3, with 9 bases lining up with TRBD2. CDR3 size: 15 residues. V was clipped by 7 bases and J by 2 bases; unmatched bases: 8. Germline V gives CDR1 SGHRS, CDR2 YFSETQ.

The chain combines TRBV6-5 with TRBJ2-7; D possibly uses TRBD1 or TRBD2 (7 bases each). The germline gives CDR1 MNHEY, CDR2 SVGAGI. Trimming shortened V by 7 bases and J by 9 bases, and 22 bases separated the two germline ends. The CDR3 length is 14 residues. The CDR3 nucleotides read TGTGCCAGCACCTCGAGGGAGGGACAGTCGAGGCAGTACTTC. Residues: CASTSREGQSRQYF.

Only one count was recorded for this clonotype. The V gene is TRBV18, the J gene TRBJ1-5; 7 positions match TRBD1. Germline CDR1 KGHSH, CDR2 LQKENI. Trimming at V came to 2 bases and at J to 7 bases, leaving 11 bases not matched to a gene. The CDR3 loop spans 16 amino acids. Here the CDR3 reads CASSPSTGLVAQPQHF. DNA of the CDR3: TGTGCCAGCTCACCATCGACAGGGTTGGTAGCGCAGCCCCAGCATTTT.

CDR3 loop: CASSLENYNEQFF. CDR3 coding DNA: TGTGCCAGCAGTTTAGAGAACTACAATGAGCAGTTCTTC. The V and J genes are TRBV27 and TRBJ2-1; D gene uncertain. Germline V gene sequence: CDR1 MNHEY, CDR2 SMNVEV (reference sequence). The germline V and J ends were trimmed by 2 bases and 3 bases, with 5 bases remaining between them. The CDR3 has 13 residues.

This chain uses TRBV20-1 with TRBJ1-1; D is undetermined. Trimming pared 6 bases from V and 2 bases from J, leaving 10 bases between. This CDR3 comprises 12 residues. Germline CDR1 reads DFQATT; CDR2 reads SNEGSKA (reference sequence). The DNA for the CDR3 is TGCAGTGCCCGAACGGGAAACACTGAAGCTTTCTTT. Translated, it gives CSARTGNTEAFF.

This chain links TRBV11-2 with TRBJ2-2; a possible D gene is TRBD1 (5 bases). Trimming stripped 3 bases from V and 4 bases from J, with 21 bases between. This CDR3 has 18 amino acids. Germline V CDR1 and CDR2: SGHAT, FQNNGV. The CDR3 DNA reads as TGTGCCAGCAGCTTTCATGGCGTCTGGGGCAGGTTCACCGGGGAGCTGTTTTTT. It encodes CASSFHGVWGRFTGELFF.

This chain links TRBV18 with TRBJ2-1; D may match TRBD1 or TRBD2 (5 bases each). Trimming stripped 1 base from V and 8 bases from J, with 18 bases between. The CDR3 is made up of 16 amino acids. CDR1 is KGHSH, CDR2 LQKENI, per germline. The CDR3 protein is CASSPLAGTPGDEQFF. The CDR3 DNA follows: TGTGCCAGCTCACCACTGGCCGGGACGCCAGGCGATGAGCAGTTCTTC.